This TCR beta chain was recovered during a study of T cell changes during pregnancy in multiple sclerosis. Method: immunoSEQ multiplex PCR; TCRdb's copy keeps in-frame clones and lacks some. The sample includes 30,000 to 40,000 clones, approximately 90% of them seen just once. The TCR sequence derives from a female donor in good health, enrolled as a control in a pregnancy study. Sample: CD4+ T cells from peripheral blood mononuclear cells, taken in the third trimester of pregnancy.

The CDR3 reads CASSRDSYEQYF. The CDR3 region has the DNA TGTGCCAGCAGCCGCGACAGCTACGAGCAGTACTTC. The chain is built from TRBV5-4 and TRBJ2-7, with a tentative D call TRBD1 (5 bases). CDR3 length: 12 amino acids. Per germline, CDR1 SGHNT and CDR2 YYREEE (reference sequence). V was shortened by 4 bases and J by 3 bases, with 8 bases between the two germline ends.